This passage covers 10 T cell receptor beta chains from one sample sequenced in a study of spatial heterogeneity in lung cancer (dated by TCRdb to the late 2010s). In the paper's terms, the time point label means: blood at routine non-recurrence follow-up after resection. Without any cell sorting, TCR sequencing was performed on whole RNA extracted either from tumor and nontumor lung tissue or from cryopreserved PBMC samples. Library preparation was by 5' RACE. TCRdb lists the instrument as NextSeq 500. TCRdb reanalyzed the raw reads on its own, using fastp at Q25 for trimming and MiXCR for clone calling, and kept in-frame beta chains. When rows share a CDR3 protein, they turn into one entry using the most common DNA and genes. This sample comprises around 47,000 distinct CDR3 sequences, roughly 7.4% of them detected only once. The leading ten clones occupy around 35% of the sample. The sequencing here drew on PBMCs, taken at follow-up. Receptors were obtained from a female donor with early-stage non-small cell lung cancer.

The chain couples TRBV13 to TRBJ1-1, with a possible D match to TRBD1 (5 bases). The CDR3 is 15 residues long. Between the trimmed V and J ends, which lost 0 bases and 9 bases, there was a span of 17 bases. Germline CDR1 PRHDT, CDR2 FYEKMQ (reference sequence). DNA for the CDR3: TGTGCCAGCAGCTTAGGCCCCCAATATTCAGGGAAAGCTTTCTTT. The encoded protein is CASSLGPQYSGKAFF.

The V and J genes are TRBV5-1 and TRBJ1-4; unclear D gene. CDR3 length: 14 amino acids. The V gene lost 2 bases and the J gene lost 8 bases, with 13 bases spanning the gap. CDR1 is SGHRS, CDR2 YFSETQ, per germline. The CDR3 is CASSFGLHEEKLFF. The CDR3, as DNA: TGCGCCAGCAGCTTCGGGCTGCACGAGGAAAAACTGTTTTTT.

This clonotype was seen at least ten times. The chain carries TRBV20-1 and TRBJ1-1; D remains ambiguous. The V gene lost 3 bases and the J gene lost 0 bases, with 11 bases spanning the gap. The germline CDR1 and CDR2 sequences are DFQATT and SNEGSKA (reference sequence). The CDR3 is 14 residues long. The CDR3 nucleotides read TGCAGTGCTAGGGGGATGTGGGTGAACACTGAAGCTTTCTTT. Translating gives CSARGMWVNTEAFF.

The chain is built from TRBV10-3 and TRBJ2-3; either TRBD1 or TRBD2 may fit D (5 bases each). This CDR3 comprises 15 residues. Germline CDR1 is ENHRY and CDR2 is SYGVKD. The V and J ends lost 3 bases and 6 bases respectively, with 16 bases between them. This chain's CDR3 is CAISEMGSPGDTQYF. DNA of the CDR3: TGTGCCATCAGTGAAATGGGGAGCCCAGGGGATACGCAGTATTTT.

This clonotype was observed at least ten times. The chain uses TRBV28 and TRBJ2-2; possibly TRBD1 or TRBD2 for D (5 bases each). The germline CDR1 and CDR2 sequences are MDHEN and SYDVKM. CDR3 size: 16 residues. Trimming took off 6 bases at V and 4 bases at J, with 18 bases between the two ends. CDR3 region: CASRRPGTVGTGELFF. Written as DNA, the CDR3 is TGTGCCAGCAGACGTCCCGGGACCGTAGGCACCGGGGAGCTGTTTTTT.

This clonotype showed up many times. This chain joins TRBV11-3 and TRBJ2-1; 7 bases align to TRBD1. With 1 base clipped from V and 9 bases from J, the junction kept 9 bases outside the gene matches. This CDR3 comprises 15 residues. CDR1 is SGHNT and CDR2 is YENEEA in the germline V gene. The CDR3 is CASSLGPQGLGEQFF. Written as DNA, the CDR3 is TGTGCCAGCAGCTTAGGCCCACAGGGGTTGGGTGAGCAGTTCTTC.

This clonotype was recorded at least ten times. The gene calls are TRBV29-1 and TRBJ1-2, with D tentatively TRBD1 (5 bases). The CDR3 runs to 13 residues. V was cut by 1 base and J by 6 bases, with 12 bases left in between. Per germline, CDR1 SQVTM and CDR2 ANQGSEA. The CDR3: CSVEGGLSHGYTF. CDR3 DNA sequence: TGCAGCGTTGAAGGGGGACTCTCTCATGGCTACACCTTC. The full variable domain, with the rest looked up from reference TRBV29-1 and TRBJ1-2, is SAVISQKPSRDICQRGTSLTIQCQVDSQVTMMFWYRQQPGQSLTLIATANQGSEATYESGFVIDKFPISRPNLTFSTLTVSNMSPEDSSIYLCSVEGGLSHGYTFGSGTRLTVV.

The chain is built from TRBV6-5 and TRBJ2-7, with D possibly matching TRBD1 (6 bases). CDR3 length equals 15 residues. CDR1 and CDR2 from the germline V gene are MNHEY and SVGAGI. V shed 0 bases and J shed 5 bases, with 14 bases lying between them. The CDR3 DNA follows: TGTGCCAGCAGTTACTCCTCCGGGACACCCCACGAGCAGTACTTC. This translates into CASSYSSGTPHEQYF.

The chain recombines TRBV5-1 with TRBJ1-5; 11 nucleotides align to TRBD1. Germline values: CDR1 SGHRS, CDR2 YFSETQ. After removal of 4 bases from V and 3 bases from J, the junction contained 6 bases not matched to a gene. The CDR3 is made up of 16 amino acids. This CDR3 reads CASSPGTGGINQPQHF. CDR3 in DNA: TGCGCCAGCAGCCCCGGGACAGGGGGGATCAATCAGCCCCAGCATTTT.

This clonotype was counted many times. V is TRBV28 and J is TRBJ2-2; 7 bases map to TRBD2. Trimming removed 5 bases from V and 4 bases from J; junction bases left unmatched: 16. Looked up from germline, CDR1 is MDHEN and CDR2 is SYDVKM. The CDR3 has 18 residues. Written as DNA, the CDR3 is TGTGCCAGCAGTGATCTAGCGGAGACCACGTTCGCCACCGGGGAGCTGTTTTTT. Its protein product is CASSDLAETTFATGELFF.